What follows are 5 T cell receptor beta chains derived from one specimen sequenced in a study of cytomegalovirus exposure and HLA in healthy donors. The PCR had 60 Vbeta and 13 Jbeta primers. Repertoires were generated with immunoSEQ multiplex PCR, while TCRdb's copy carries only in-frame clones and drops some. Of more than 140,000 clones in the sample, 55% to 70% were seen once. Material for sequencing was PBMCs. Every receptor here comes from a woman in her 30s in good health and CMV-seropositive.

This clone was detected a few times. The rearrangement uses TRBV7-9 and TRBJ1-5; perhaps TRBD1 as D (6 bases). The CDR3 has 17 residues. V shed 4 bases and J shed 0 bases, with 16 bases lying between them. Germline V gene sequence: CDR1 SEHNR, CDR2 FQNEAQ (reference sequence). The CDR3 loop is CASSYTLQGASNQPQHF. The CDR3 bases are TGTGCCAGCAGCTATACCCTACAGGGAGCTAGCAATCAGCCCCAGCATTTT.

The rearrangement joins TRBV27 to TRBJ2-5; 8 nucleotides match TRBD1. V was pared by 2 bases and J by 2 bases, with 7 bases of the junction left unmatched. The CDR3 is 16 amino acids. Germline assignment: CDR1 MNHEY and CDR2 SMNVEV (reference sequence). The CDR3 loop is CASSLATGAPQETQYF. The CDR3 DNA is TGTGCCAGCAGTTTAGCGACAGGGGCTCCACAAGAGACCCAGTACTTC.

The chain is built from TRBV4-1 and TRBJ2-4; TRBD2 agrees at 10 bases. Trimming took 2 bases from V and 6 from J; bases not matched to a gene: 10. Per germline, CDR1 MGHRA and CDR2 YSYEKL. The CDR3 spans 17 residues. Here the CDR3 reads CASSQPPAGGPGNIQYF. CDR3 DNA: TGCGCCAGCAGCCAACCCCCAGCGGGGGGGCCGGGAAACATTCAGTACTTC.

This chain uses TRBV6-5 with TRBJ2-7; tentative D call: TRBD2 (5 bases). The CDR3 extends over 13 amino acids. Trimming stripped 4 bases from V and 5 bases from J, with 12 bases between. CDR1 MNHEY and CDR2 SVGAGI come from the germline V gene. CDR3 nucleotides: TGTGCCAGCAGTTTCACTAGTTACAACGAGCAGTACTTC. Its protein product is CASSFTSYNEQYF.

This clone turned up a few times. The chain uses TRBV13 and TRBJ2-1; 9 bases agree with TRBD2. The CDR3 is 17 residues long. Trimming removed 0 bases from V and 10 bases from J; junction bases left unmatched: 13. CDR1 is PRHDT, CDR2 FYEKMQ, per germline (reference sequence). The CDR3 protein is CASSLGRGRAPDSEQFF. CDR3 sequence (DNA): TGTGCCAGCAGCTTAGGTCGCGGGAGGGCCCCGGATAGCGAGCAGTTCTTC.